The entry below describes one T cell receptor (beta chain). The sample comes from a study of control samples from healthy donors and cancer patients. Assay used: immunoSEQ multiplex PCR; TCRdb lists only in-frame clones, some missing. The repertoire has approximately 100,000 clones, around nine tenths of them found once; the top ten carry around 3%. Germline V gene data show CDR1 as ENHRY and CDR2 as SYGVKD. V gave up 5 bases and J gave up 3 bases; unmatched junction bases: 2. The CDR3 contains 15 residues. The clonotype comes from a human donor in good health. The donor label of this sample is uncertain. Sequencing used blood. This rearrangement joins TRBV10-3 to TRBJ2-2; 11 bases fit TRBD1. The CDR3, as DNA: TGTGCCATCAGTTGGGACAGGGGGGACACCGGGGAGCTGTTTTTT. It codes for CAISWDRGDTGELFF.